What follows is one TCR beta chain and its context. No cognate antigen has been identified for it. The input lacks base qualities; no much larger clone sits a single base away. The data were taken from a study of cytomegalovirus exposure and HLA in healthy donors (dated 2017 in TCRdb). For the wider study: A later analysis indicated that the 100 to 150 validation repertoires were generated on the platform also employed for the 666 repertoires of the first cohort. The study aimed to test whether signatures of past pathogen exposure could be identified by cataloging public T cell receptors. In addition to the first cohort of 666 subjects, a separate validation cohort of 120 different subjects was used. High-throughput TCR immunosequencing, statistical association of individual TCRs with disease status, and machine learning were combined to predict cytomegalovirus infection status.

The method was the immunoSEQ multiplex PCR assay. The authors' pipeline ran thus. To diagnose cytomegalovirus status from the catalog of TCR beta chain sequences, a statistical classification framework was built. As stored in TCRdb, this immuneACCESS dataset retains in-frame rearrangements with V and J assigned. A fraction of the clones does not appear; measured against another copy, unresolved V genes explain less than half of the discrepancy, and the remainder lacks a known reason. D and trimming come from the DNA, and the V and J calls and clone size come from that table. For this sample the table gives approximately 110,000 clones, of which 94% were detected only once. 1% to 1.5% of the sample lies in the top ten. Looking up the germline V gene yields CDR1 MDHEN and CDR2 SYDVKM. Between the V and J ends, shortened by 7 bases and 4 bases respectively, the junction contains 13 bases. Reading from cysteine to phenylalanine, the CDR3 counts 13 amino acids. Here the CDR3 DNA is all that survives: 39 bases in frame from base 1.

Overall study results and their limits: The authors suggested that the approach could potentially be extended to other disease states and immunological phenotypes. Subsequent analysis determined that TCRs grouped into clusters in the first cohort also showed a tendency toward co-occurrence across the 120 or so validation repertoires, and 90% to 95% of cluster scores exceeded 0. In both the original and validation cohorts, the classifier was reported to diagnose cytomegalovirus status with high specificity and sensitivity. The study listed approximately 160 TCR beta chains as associated with cytomegalovirus. In vitro tests confirmed that a few of the cytomegalovirus-associated TCR beta chains recognize cytomegalovirus antigens. Most TCR sequences were observed very rarely across donors, whereas some public TCRs were present in many individuals. All 120 repertoires were used to score co-occurrence in the validation cohort in a later analysis, because that analysis had no HLA typing for the cohort.

The donors were included in the validation cohort of 120 subjects, a group kept apart from the roughly 700-subject first cohort. This receptor was obtained from a woman under 30 in good health and CMV-seronegative. The receptor chain draws on TRBV28 and TRBJ1-1, with the D gene too uncertain to name. Sample: PBMCs. Read as DNA, the sequence is TGTGCCAGCATCGGAGGGAGAGGCACTGAAGCTTTCTTT. This codes for CASIGGRGTEAFF.